The T cell receptor (beta chain) described here comes from a study of vaccination effects on CD4 cells after COVID-19. Study-wide background: It was a median of 72 days after the second dose that post-vaccine samples were obtained.

The assay was immunoSEQ multiplex PCR, and TCRdb's table has in-frame clones only and misses some. The data contain some 15,000 clones, about 70% of them seen just once; the ten biggest clones take up roughly 20%. ViraFEST expansion of antigen-specific CD4+ T cells with viral peptide pools preceded sequencing. The authors isolated CD4+ T cells after around 9 days of culture. Vaccination of participants consisted of two doses of either the BNT162b2 or mRNA-1273 vaccine. Nucleocapsid antibodies were negative in the vaccine recipients, who had never had SARS-CoV-2 infection. Study-wide findings and caveats: Late after vaccination, infection- and vaccine-induced clones showed marked clonal contraction.

A remark on this clone: Its target is unknown.

V shed 5 bases, J shed 4 bases, and the junction held 13 bases outside the gene matches. Per the germline V gene, CDR1 is SGHNT and CDR2 is YYREEE (reference sequence). The CDR3 is made up of 16 amino acids. This TCR was recovered from a human donor who received a COVID-19 vaccine. The V call is TRBV5-4, the J call TRBJ2-7; 9 nucleotides line up with TRBD2. The sequenced sample was CD4+ T cells from PBMCs cultured with HCoV-NL63 spike peptides, obtained after COVID-19 vaccination. The CDR3 DNA reads as TGTGCCAGCAGTTTCATGCACGGGACTAGCTTATACGAGCAGTACTTC. Translated: CASSFMHGTSLYEQYF.